One and the same sample provided the 16 T cell receptor beta chains below, sequenced in a study of control samples from healthy donors and cancer patients (TCRdb year 2020). The library came from the immunoSEQ multiplex PCR assay. TCRdb took this table from immuneACCESS and kept in-frame rearrangements with V and J called. Such tables lack part of the clones; where checked against another copy, unresolved V genes explain under half of the gap, and the rest is unexplained. This sample gives about 44,000 clones in total; more than 75% of them show up just once. The ten largest account for roughly 10% of the sample. The sample taken for sequencing was PBMCs. The receptor source for this set is a woman aged 55 to 70 with lung cancer.

This rearrangement joins TRBV14 to TRBJ1-1, with D possibly being TRBD1 (5 bases). The V end was cut by 5 bases, the J end by 3 bases, with 19 bases between. CDR3 length: 16 residues. CDR1 is SGHDN, CDR2 FVKESK, per germline. In nucleotides, the CDR3 is TGTGCCAGCAGCACTCCCGGGGAGGGGTTGTACACTGAAGCTTTCTTT. This encodes CASSTPGEGLYTEAFF.

The rearrangement links TRBV11-2 to TRBJ1-2; D unclear. V was shortened by 3 bases and J by 8 bases, with 19 bases between the two germline ends. This CDR3 spans 15 amino acids. Germline assignment: CDR1 SGHAT and CDR2 FQNNGV. CDR3 coding DNA: TGTGCCAGCAGCTTTTCGGTCTGGGAGGGATACGGCTACACCTTC. It yields the protein CASSFSVWEGYGYTF. Full variable domain (outside the CDR3, taken from reference TRBV11-2 and TRBJ1-2): EAGVAQSPRYKIIEKRQSVAFWCNPISGHATLYWYQQILGQGPKLLIQFQNNGVVDDSQLPKDRFSAERLKGVDSTLKIQPAKLEDSAVYLCASSFSVWEGYGYTFGSGTRLTVV.

The rearrangement uses TRBV6-1 and TRBJ1-3; D unclear. Germline lookup yields CDR1 MNHNS and CDR2 SASEGT. V gave up 3 bases and J gave up 2 bases, with 8 bases separating them. The CDR3 has 14 amino acids. The CDR3 loop reads CASSESVPGNTIYF. CDR3 bases: TGTGCCAGCAGTGAGAGCGTTCCTGGAAACACCATATATTTT.

A single count supports this clone. The chain uses TRBV10-3 and TRBJ1-3; D possibly corresponds to TRBD1 (5 bases). V gave up 2 bases and J gave up 1 base, with 9 bases separating them. CDR3 size: 15 residues. Germline lookup yields CDR1 ENHRY and CDR2 SYGVKD. CDR3 sequence reads: CAISEGDGSGNTIYF. The CDR3 DNA follows: TGTGCCATCAGTGAGGGGGACGGTTCTGGAAACACCATATATTTT.

The chain couples TRBV30 to TRBJ2-3, with 8 bases aligning to TRBD2. This CDR3 has 15 residues. Germline-derived CDR1 and CDR2 are GTSNPN and SVGIG (reference sequence). V was clipped by 1 base and J by 2 bases; unmatched bases: 5. CDR3 in amino acids: CAWSGGSGITDTQYF. The DNA for the CDR3 is TGTGCCTGGAGTGGGGGTAGCGGGATCACAGATACGCAGTATTTT.

This sequence joins TRBV7-6 and TRBJ2-3, with D unclear. This CDR3 has 17 amino acids. V was clipped by 5 bases and J by 4 bases, with 22 bases between them. Germline values: CDR1 SGHVS, CDR2 FNYEAQ. CDR3 nucleotide sequence: TGTGCCAGCAGCCCCTTTATTCCAGGAGAATGGGCAGATACGCAGTATTTT. It translates to CASSPFIPGEWADTQYF. The full variable domain, in which reference TRBV7-6 and TRBJ2-3 provide the parts outside the CDR3, is GAGVSQSPRYKVTKRGQDVALRCDPISGHVSLYWYRQALGQGPEFLTYFNYEAQQDKSGLPNDRFSAERPEGSISTLTIQRTEQRDSAMYRCASSPFIPGEWADTQYFGPGTRLTVL.

The V call is TRBV7-9, the J call TRBJ1-5; D is undetermined. Looked up from germline, CDR1 is SEHNR and CDR2 is FQNEAQ (reference sequence). V was shortened by 1 base and J by 5 bases, with 9 bases between the two germline ends. The CDR3 loop spans 14 amino acids. The DNA for the CDR3 is TGTGCCAGCAGCTTAGGAGCGGTAGATCAGCCCCAGCATTTT. This codes for CASSLGAVDQPQHF.

The sample holds one count of this clone. The genes are TRBV3-1 (or the pseudogene TRBV3-2) and TRBJ2-1; 16 nucleotides line up with TRBD2. Germline CDR1 LGHDT, CDR2 YNNKEL (reference sequence). The CDR3 runs to 15 residues. V lost 7 bases to trimming and J lost 10 bases; unmatched junction nucleotides: 7. The CDR3 bases are TGTGCCAGCACCACCTCGGGACTAGCGGGAGGGGAGCAGTTCTTC. It yields the protein CASTTSGLAGGEQFF.

This rearrangement joins TRBV28 to TRBJ1-2; no clear D. The CDR3 has 16 residues. Germline lookup yields CDR1 MDHEN and CDR2 SYDVKM. The V end was cut by 2 bases, the J end by 2 bases, with 15 bases between. This CDR3 reads CASSLPPVEENYGYTF. CDR3 bases: TGTGCCAGCAGTTTACCCCCTGTCGAGGAGAACTATGGCTACACCTTC.

The chain couples TRBV11-2 to TRBJ1-1, with a possible D match to TRBD1 (6 bases). CDR1 SGHAT and CDR2 FQNNGV come from the germline V gene. The CDR3 is made up of 15 amino acids. The V and J ends lost 1 base and 4 bases respectively, with 13 bases between them. The CDR3 region has the DNA TGTGCCAGCAGCTTAGTCGGGGGCGTAAGCACTGAAGCTTTCTTT. Protein product: CASSLVGGVSTEAFF.

J is TRBJ1-1 and V is TRBV6-5, with no clear D. Per germline, CDR1 MNHEY and CDR2 SVGAGI. V gave up 2 bases and J gave up 4 bases, with 8 bases separating them. The CDR3 runs to 13 residues. In DNA form, the CDR3 reads TGTGCCAGCAGTTACGCAGACGGCACTGAAGCTTTCTTT. This gives the protein CASSYADGTEAFF.

The genes are TRBV24-1 and TRBJ2-3, with a weak D call TRBD1 (6 bases). Trimming cost V 1 base and J 5 bases, with 12 bases left between them. Per the germline V gene, CDR1 is KGHDR and CDR2 is SFDVKD. The CDR3 runs 15 residues. The CDR3 sequence: CATSDFRQVEDTQYF. The CDR3 DNA reads TGTGCCACCAGTGATTTTAGACAGGTGGAAGATACGCAGTATTTT.

J is TRBJ2-7 and V is TRBV11-2; 8 bases fit TRBD1. The germline CDR1 and CDR2 sequences are SGHAT and FQNNGV. The CDR3 has 15 residues. Trimming cost V 1 base and J 3 bases; bases outside gene matches: 5. The CDR3 coding sequence is TGTGCCAGCAGCTTAGGGGACAGGACATACTACGAGCAGTACTTC. It is translated as CASSLGDRTYYEQYF.

The chain has TRBV6-2 or TRBV6-3 and TRBJ1-1, with 9 bases lining up with TRBD1. This CDR3 has 16 amino acids. The V and J ends lost 0 bases and 5 bases, in that order; junction bases with no gene match: 7. Germline V gives CDR1 MNHEY, CDR2 SVGEGT. The CDR3 DNA follows: TGTGCCAGCAGTTACTCGATAACAGGGGGCTGGACTGAAGCTTTCTTT. It specifies CASSYSITGGWTEAFF.

The chain uses TRBV7-6 and TRBJ2-3; perhaps TRBD1 as D (5 bases). This CDR3 spans 15 amino acids. Trimming took off 2 bases at V and 6 bases at J, with 15 bases between the two ends. Germline V CDR1 and CDR2: SGHVS, FNYEAQ. CDR3 nucleotide sequence: TGTGCCAGCAGCTTAATAGTAGGGGCGGCGGATACGCAGTATTTT. Protein sequence: CASSLIVGAADTQYF.

J is TRBJ1-1 and V is TRBV24-1, with D uncertain. This CDR3 region has 14 residues. Germline V gives CDR1 KGHDR, CDR2 SFDVKD. V was pared by 3 bases and J by 1 base, with 8 bases between. CDR3 coding DNA: TGTGCCACCAGTGATCACAGACCGAACACTGAAGCTTTCTTT. This sequence encodes CATSDHRPNTEAFF.